What follows is one TCR beta chain and its context. No antigen is known for it. Nothing much larger sits one base from this clone, and base qualities are not available. These data belong to a study of blood T cell repertoires in COVID-19 (dated by TCRdb to 2018 to 2020). Regarding the complete study: Samples from collaborators originated in the United States, Italy and Spain and spanned both the acute and convalescent phases of COVID-19. Subjects who had been exposed to COVID-19, were actively infected with it, or had recovered from it provided the deeply sampled blood TCRbeta repertoires that made up the dataset. The samples were drawn from two sources: the first 160 participants of the ongoing ImmuneRACE study, and 1,254 subjects contributed by 6 global collaborators. Where HLA class I and class II types were available, the types were taken from metadata supplied by the sample provider, not from assay-based typing. The repertoires were released in a freely available public database intended as a resource for research on the immune response to SARS-CoV-2. Nearly every sample came with metadata listing a de-identified subject ID, COVID-19 status, age in years and sex. The prospective study material was composed of cDNA or gDNA derived from T cells, B-cell-depleted T cells, or PBMCs.

Paper-wide results and their limitations: Clinical and demographic metadata were provided uncurated, with the amount varying by source and participant.

The germline V gene provides CDR1 LGHNA and CDR2 YNFKEQ. The CDR3 holds 16 amino acids from the cysteine to the phenylalanine. Only CDR3 DNA remains: 48 bases, in frame from the first base. V and J are trimmed by 3 bases and 5 bases, and the gene matches miss 5 bases of the junction. TCRbeta CDR3 regions were amplified from genomic DNA by means of the immunoSEQ Assay, a bias-controlled multiplex PCR. From the authors' description of their analysis: The number of nucleated cells in each sample was estimated from the amplification of reference gene primers within the assay. To quantify the absolute abundance of each unique TCRbeta CDR3 rearrangement, sequence reads were collapsed and filtered. Productive Simpson clonality was computed per sample as the square root of Simpson's diversity index over productive rearrangements. TCRdb re-hosts the immuneACCESS table, in-frame sequences only. Its copies lack some clones; in the studies checked, an unresolved V gene accounts for under half of them, and the cause for the rest is not known. V, J and clone size reflect that table, while D and trimming were determined from the DNA. The sample table contains 100,000 to 130,000 clones; only one count was recorded for 90% to 95% of them. The ten largest account for approximately 1.3% of the sample.

Each collaborating institution followed its own protocols to collect whole blood in K2EDTA tubes. For TCRbeta analysis, collaborator samples were shipped as frozen whole blood, as isolated PBMCs, or as DNA extracted from either sample type. The sequencing input was peripheral blood. The rearrangement combines TRBV4-2 with TRBJ2-3, and 13 junctional nucleotides match TRBD2. This sequence was found in a woman aged 25 to 39 with acute or convalescent COVID-19. Here the CDR3 is given as CASSHTSGRAGDTQYF. The DNA sequence is given as TGTGCCAGCAGCCATACTAGCGGGAGGGCCGGAGATACGCAGTATTTT.